This T cell receptor beta chain was sequenced during a study of blood T cell repertoires in COVID-19. The wider study: Samples came from the United States, Italy and Spain, spanning acute and convalescent COVID-19. T cells, B-cell-depleted T cells, or PBMCs provided the cDNA or gDNA that served as material.

CDR3 length: 15 amino acids. V gave up 0 bases and J gave up 4 bases, with 13 bases separating them. CDR1 and CDR2 (germline): SGDLS, YYNGEE. Enrollment of patients from Seattle took place during active infection, with longitudinal follow-up. Authors' data handling: Amplification with reference gene primers provided the estimates of nucleated cell counts. Sequenced by immunoSEQ multiplex PCR; TCRdb stores in-frame clones only, minus some. The DNA was the basis for D and trimming; V, J and clone size are from that table. The data show approximately 280,000 clones, about 93% seen once. Sequencing used peripheral blood. The chain links TRBV9 to TRBJ1-2; D possibly corresponds to TRBD1 (5 bases). The clonotype originates from a woman in her 30s with COVID-19, enrolled during active disease. CDR3 coding DNA: TGTGCCAGCAGCGTAGCTACAGGATTGGGCTATGGCTACACCTTC. Translation gives CASSVATGLGYGYTF.